A selection of T cell receptor beta chains follows, all from one sample in a study of technical replicates of blood from a handful of donors. Assay: immunoSEQ multiplex PCR; the TCRdb copy retains only in-frame clones and omits some. There are 55,000 to 80,000 clones in the sample; about nine tenths occur only once, and 0.42% lies in the top ten. The sequenced material came from T cells isolated from PBMCs. These receptor sequences come from a human donor in good health. Both conserved end residues are part of each CDR3. The D gene is left open where the match is weak. Clone size is shown for a subset of rows, as once, few, many or a class of expanded clone.

j_call clone_size v_call d_call cdr3_nt cdr3_aa
TRBJ2-2 once TRBV9 TRBD1 TGTGCCAGCAGTGGAGGAGGACAGGTGGACACCGGGGAGCTGTTTTTT CASSGGGQVDTGELFF
TRBJ2-2 NA TRBV5-1 NA TGCGCCAGCAGCCCCGGAGACAGGGAGGCCGGGGAGCTGTTTTTT CASSPGDREAGELFF
TRBJ1-2 once TRBV5-1 TRBD1 TGCGCCACACCACCCAGGGGGCGAAACTATGGCTACACCTTC CATPPRGRNYGYTF
TRBJ2-7 once TRBV2 TRBD2 TGTGCCAGCAATAAGGGGCGGGAGGGTAACGAGCAGTACTTC CASNKGREGNEQYF
TRBJ1-1 once TRBV29-1 NA TGCAGCGCTCATCAGGGAATATCGGACACTGAAGCTTTCTTT CSAHQGISDTEAFF
TRBJ2-7 NA TRBV7-2 NA TGTGCCAGCAGCCCCATGCGAGGCTCCTACGAGCAGTACTTC CASSPMRGSYEQYF
TRBJ2-2 NA TRBV10-3 NA TGTGCCATCAGGGGGGGTGTAGGTTCCGGGGAGCTGTTTTTT CAIRGGVGSGELFF
TRBJ2-7 NA TRBV7-8 NA TGTGCCAGCAGCTTAGTAACAGTTTTCTACGAGCAGTACTTC CASSLVTVFYEQYF
TRBJ2-7 NA TRBV19 NA TGTGCCAGTAGTATCGCTAGCGCGGGAACCTACGAGCAGTACTTC CASSIASAGTYEQYF
TRBJ2-7 NA TRBV11-2 TRBD2 TGTGCCAGCACAATTTTCGGGGACTACTACGAGCAGTACTTC CASTIFGDYYEQYF
TRBJ2-5 NA TRBV5-1 TRBD1 TGCGCCAGCAGCTTAAGACAGGGGATCGGAGAGACCCAGTACTTC CASSLRQGIGETQYF
TRBJ2-6 NA TRBV19 NA TGTGCCAGTAGTATTCCACAGGGCTCTGGGGCCAACGTCCTGACTTTC CASSIPQGSGANVLTF
TRBJ2-3 NA TRBV9 TRBD2 TGTGCCAGCAGCCTTAGCGGGAGAGGTACAGATACGCAGTATTTT CASSLSGRGTDTQYF
TRBJ2-3 NA TRBV6-1 TRBD1 TGTGCCAGCAGTGTAAGGACAGGGCCAGATACGCAGTATTTT CASSVRTGPDTQYF
TRBJ1-4 NA TRBV6-5 TRBD1 TGTGCCAGCAGCAGGGGGCGGGGGGAAAAACTGTTTTTT CASSRGRGEKLFF
TRBJ2-7 NA TRBV7-9 NA TGTGCCAGCAGCTTTTCTTACGAGCAGTACTTC CASSFSYEQYF
TRBJ2-1 NA TRBV11-1 NA TGTGCCAGCAGTGCCGGAGGAGCCAATGAGCAGTTCTTC CASSAGGANEQFF
TRBJ1-5 NA TRBV27 NA TGTGCCAGCAGTTTGATAGGGGGCAATCAGCCCCAGCATTTT CASSLIGGNQPQHF
TRBJ1-4 NA TRBV10-3 TRBD1 TGTGCCGTCGGACAGGGAACAACTAATGAAAAACTGTTTTTT CAVGQGTTNEKLFF
TRBJ2-2 NA TRBV5-1 NA TGCGCCAGCAGCTTGCGGGGATCAAACACCGGGGAGCTGTTTTTT CASSLRGSNTGELFF